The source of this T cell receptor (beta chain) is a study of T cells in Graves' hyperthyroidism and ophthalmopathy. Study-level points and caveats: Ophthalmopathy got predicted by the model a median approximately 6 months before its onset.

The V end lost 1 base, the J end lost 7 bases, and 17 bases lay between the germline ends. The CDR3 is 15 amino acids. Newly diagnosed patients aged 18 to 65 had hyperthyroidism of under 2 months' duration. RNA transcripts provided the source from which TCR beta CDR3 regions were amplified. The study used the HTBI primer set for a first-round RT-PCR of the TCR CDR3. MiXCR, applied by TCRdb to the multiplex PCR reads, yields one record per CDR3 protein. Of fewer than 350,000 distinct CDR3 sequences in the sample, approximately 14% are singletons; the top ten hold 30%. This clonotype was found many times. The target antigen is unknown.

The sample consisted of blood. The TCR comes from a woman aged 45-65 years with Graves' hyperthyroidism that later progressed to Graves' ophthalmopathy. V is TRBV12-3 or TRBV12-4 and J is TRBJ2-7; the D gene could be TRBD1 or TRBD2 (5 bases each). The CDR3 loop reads CASSLGQGGVAEQYF. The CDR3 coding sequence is TGTGCCAGCAGTTTAGGGCAGGGTGGGGTAGCGGAGCAGTACTTC.